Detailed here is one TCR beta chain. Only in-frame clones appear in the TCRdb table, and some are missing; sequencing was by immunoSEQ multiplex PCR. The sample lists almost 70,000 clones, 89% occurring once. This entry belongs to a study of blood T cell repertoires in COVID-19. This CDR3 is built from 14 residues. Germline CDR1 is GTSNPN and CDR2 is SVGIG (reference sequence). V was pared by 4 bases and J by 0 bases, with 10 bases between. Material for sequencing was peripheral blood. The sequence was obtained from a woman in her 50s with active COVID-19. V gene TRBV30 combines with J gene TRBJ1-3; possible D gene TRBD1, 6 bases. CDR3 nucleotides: TGTGCCTGGAATTACAGGGACTCTGGAAACACCATATATTTT. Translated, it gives CAWNYRDSGNTIYF.